This is a list of T cell receptor beta chains from one sample in a study of blood T cell repertoires in COVID-19. Only in-frame clones appear in the TCRdb table, and some are missing; sequencing was by immunoSEQ multiplex PCR. The data hold about 130,000 clones, with around 81% observed a single time. The specimen was peripheral blood. The receptor set was obtained from a man aged 40-50 years with active or convalescent COVID-19. Each CDR3 is given with its conserved first and last residue. D genes are given only for firm matches. For some rows the clone size is stated as once, few or many, or as a class when expanded; others skip it.

j_call | v_call | d_call | cdr3_length | clone_size | cdr3_aa | cdr3_nt
TRBJ2-3 | TRBV12-5 | TRBD2 | 18 | NA | CASGLVFAGGKGTDTQYF | TGTGCTAGTGGTTTGGTATTTGCGGGGGGAAAGGGCACAGATACGCAGTATTTT
TRBJ1-1 | TRBV6-5 | NA | 13 | NA | CASSTGWGTEAFF | TGTGCCAGCAGTACAGGGTGGGGGACTGAAGCTTTCTTT
TRBJ2-3 | TRBV4-3 | TRBD2 | 19 | NA | CASSQDYRRGGEYTDTQYF | TGCGCCAGCAGCCAAGACTACCGTCGCGGGGGGGAATACACAGATACGCAGTATTTT
TRBJ1-4 | TRBV6-1 | NA | 15 | few | CASSERSGPNEKLFF | TGTGCCAGCAGTGAAAGGAGCGGACCTAATGAAAAACTGTTTTTT
TRBJ1-1 | TRBV7-9 | NA | 14 | NA | CASSLRTLNTEAFF | TGTGCCAGCAGCCTAAGGACACTGAACACTGAAGCTTTCTTT
TRBJ2-4 | TRBV29-1 | TRBD1 | 15 | NA | CSVEDHGTGGGIQYF | TGCAGCGTTGAAGATCATGGGACAGGGGGCGGCATTCAGTACTTC
TRBJ1-5 | TRBV18 | NA | 14 | few | CASSIGEGNQPQHF | TGTGCCAGCTCAATCGGAGAGGGCAATCAGCCCCAGCATTTT
TRBJ1-4 | TRBV11-2 | NA | 17 | NA | CASSLDIGLGGNEKLFF | TGTGCCAGCAGCTTAGATATAGGACTAGGGGGGAATGAAAAACTGTTTTTT
TRBJ1-1 | TRBV5-1 | NA | 14 | NA | CASSVTGRDTEAFF | TGCGCCAGCAGCGTTACAGGGCGTGACACTGAAGCTTTCTTT
TRBJ1-4 | TRBV7-2 | NA | 15 | once | CASSSEWGGFEKLFF | TGTGCCAGCAGCTCAGAGTGGGGCGGATTTGAAAAACTGTTTTTT
TRBJ1-1 | TRBV6-6 | NA | 15 | NA | CASSNRPRGGTEAFF | TGTGCCAGCAGTAACCGTCCGAGAGGGGGCACTGAAGCTTTCTTT
TRBJ1-2 | TRBV10-3 | TRBD1 | 13 | once | CAISATGVGGYTF | TGTGCCATCAGTGCGACAGGGGTTGGGGGCTACACCTTC
TRBJ1-6 | TRBV3-1/TRBV3-2 | TRBD1 | 16 | NA | CASSLGTGQGGSPLHF | TGTGCCAGCAGCCTTGGAACGGGACAGGGAGGATCACCCCTCCACTTT
TRBJ2-1 | TRBV6-2/TRBV6-3 | NA | 17 | few | CASSYSGGGGIYNEQFF | TGTGCCAGCAGTTACTCGGGAGGGGGGGGGATCTACAATGAGCAGTTCTTC
TRBJ1-5 | TRBV9 | TRBD1 | 14 | NA | CASSVGTEGLPQHF | TGTGCCAGCAGCGTTGGGACAGAGGGGTTGCCCCAGCATTTT
TRBJ1-6 | TRBV7-9 | TRBD1 | 15 | NA | CASSRATGNSSPLHF | TGTGCCAGCAGCCGCGCGACAGGGAATAGCTCACCCCTCCACTTT
TRBJ2-5 | TRBV29-1 | NA | 13 | NA | CSVTKGRGETQYF | TGCAGCGTTACCAAGGGGAGGGGGGAGACCCAGTACTTC
TRBJ2-7 | TRBV7-8 | NA | 14 | NA | CASSLESGYYEQYF | TGTGCCAGCAGCTTAGAGTCAGGATACTACGAGCAGTACTTC
TRBJ1-2 | TRBV5-1 | TRBD1 | 14 | NA | CASSPTGVGYGYTF | TGCGCCAGCAGCCCGACAGGGGTGGGCTATGGCTACACCTTC
TRBJ1-1 | TRBV7-3 | TRBD1 | 14 | NA | CASSPGGSTTEAFF | TGTGCCAGCAGTCCAGGGGGTTCTACCACTGAAGCTTTCTTT
TRBJ1-1 | TRBV11-3 | NA | 14 | once | CASSLRSGQGKAFF | TGTGCCAGCAGCTTAAGGAGCGGGCAGGGCAAAGCTTTCTTT
TRBJ1-1 | TRBV27 | NA | 14 | NA | CASSPLAVHTEAFF | TGTGCCAGCAGCCCTCTTGCGGTTCATACTGAAGCTTTCTTT
TRBJ2-5 | TRBV11-1 | NA | 12 | NA | CASRSDRGTQYF | TGTGCCAGCAGGTCGGACCGGGGGACCCAGTACTTC
TRBJ2-5 | TRBV9 | NA | 14 | NA | CASSPRTVRETQYF | TGTGCCAGCAGCCCTCGGACAGTCCGGGAGACCCAGTACTTC
TRBJ2-7 | TRBV15 | TRBD2 | 15 | NA | CATSRDSAGDYEQYF | TGTGCCACCAGCAGAGATTCGGCGGGAGATTACGAGCAGTACTTC
TRBJ1-1 | TRBV12-3/TRBV12-4 | NA | 12 | NA | CASRPRTEPAFF | TGTGCCAGCAGACCTAGGACAGAACCAGCTTTCTTT
TRBJ2-3 | TRBV7-9 | TRBD2 | 14 | NA | CASSPAGGTDTQYF | TGTGCCAGCAGCCCAGCGGGGGGCACAGATACGCAGTATTTT
TRBJ2-5 | TRBV5-1 | NA | 14 | many | CASSLPRGRETQYF | TGCGCCAGCAGCTTGCCTCGGGGTAGGGAGACCCAGTACTTC
TRBJ2-2 | TRBV5-1 | TRBD2 | 20 | NA | CASSLDGGLAGGPNTGELFF | TGCGCCAGCAGCTTGGATGGTGGACTAGCGGGGGGGCCGAACACCGGGGAGCTGTTTTTT
TRBJ1-4 | TRBV5-1 | NA | 16 | NA | CASSLDREGRNEKLFF | TGCGCCAGCAGCTTGGACAGGGAAGGGCGAAATGAAAAACTGTTTTTT
TRBJ1-1 | TRBV3-1/TRBV3-2 | NA | 15 | NA | CASSQGSGMNTEAFF | TGTGCCAGCAGCCAAGGATCAGGGATGAACACTGAAGCTTTCTTT
TRBJ1-6 | TRBV2 | TRBD1 | 18 | NA | CASSEGDRGRRGNSPLHF | TGTGCCAGCAGTGAAGGGGACAGGGGGCGTCGGGGGAATTCACCCCTCCACTTT
TRBJ1-2 | TRBV12-5 | NA | 15 | once | CASGFSINRDHGYTF | TGTGCTAGTGGTTTCTCAATAAACAGGGATCATGGCTACACCTTC
TRBJ1-1 | TRBV27 | NA | 13 | NA | CASSGFGNTEAFF | TGTGCCAGCAGTGGTTTCGGGAACACTGAAGCTTTCTTT
TRBJ2-5 | TRBV25-1 | NA | 13 | NA | CASSATRRETQYF | TGTGCCAGCAGTGCGACTAGGCGGGAGACCCAGTACTTC
TRBJ2-2 | TRBV7-6 | NA | 14 | NA | CASSLVGDGGELFF | TGTGCCAGCAGCTTAGTAGGGGATGGCGGGGAGCTGTTTTTT
TRBJ2-2 | TRBV25-1 | NA | 16 | NA | CASSEAGRGGTGELFF | TGTGCCAGCAGTGAAGCGGGCAGGGGCGGAACCGGGGAGCTGTTTTTT
TRBJ1-2 | TRBV10-2 | NA | 13 | once | CASSEPTGYGYTF | TGCGCCAGCAGTGAGCCCACGGGATATGGCTACACCTTC
TRBJ1-6 | TRBV6-1 | TRBD1 | 16 | few | CASGGDRSYYNSPLHF | TGTGCCAGCGGTGGGGACAGGAGCTACTATAATTCACCCCTCCACTTT
TRBJ1-1 | TRBV6-5 | NA | 14 | NA | CASSYKGRNTEAFF | TGTGCCAGCAGTTACAAAGGGAGGAACACTGAAGCTTTCTTT